Presented here are 8 T cell receptor beta chains from one specimen sequenced in a study of T cell repertoires in cytomegalovirus infection. TCRdb re-called the reads with MiXCR, one entry per CDR3 protein. The table has hundreds of thousands of distinct CDR3 sequences, roughly 17% seen once. The sequenced material came from PBMCs. The source of these receptors is a human donor in good health (CMV status not recorded). Some clones in this sample may be carry-over from other donors' samples.

This clonotype has more than one count but fewer than ten. The rearrangement links TRBV6-6 to TRBJ1-2; TRBD1 agrees at 7 bases. This CDR3 is 16 amino acids long. V gave up 6 bases and J gave up 0 bases; unmatched junction bases: 10. Germline-derived CDR1 and CDR2 are MNHNY and SVGAGI (reference sequence). The CDR3 reads CASRTEDRVANYGYTF. DNA for the CDR3: TGTGCCAGCAGGACCGAAGACAGGGTGGCTAACTATGGCTACACCTTC.

The sample holds many counts of this clonotype. J is TRBJ1-2 and V is TRBV7-9; no clear D gene. The V end lost 6 bases, the J end lost 6 bases, and 20 bases lay between the germline ends. This CDR3 contains 15 residues. The germline V gene encodes CDR1 SEHNR and CDR2 FQNEAQ (reference sequence). In nucleotides, the CDR3 is TGTGCCAGCAGGGATCAATTGGAGGAATCGGATGGCTACACCTTC. Translation gives CASRDQLEESDGYTF.

This clonotype showed up just a few times. The genes are TRBV6-1 and TRBJ1-1, with D perhaps matching TRBD1 (5 bases). The germline V gene has CDR1 MNHNS and CDR2 SASEGT. The CDR3 consists of 13 residues. V was shortened by 7 bases and J by 11 bases, with 20 bases between the two germline ends. CDR3: CASTPGRGAGAFF. The CDR3 DNA follows: TGTGCCAGCACCCCGGGAAGAGGGGCGGGCGCTTTCTTT.

About this clonotype itself: Relative to the germline gene, one junction end is altered; a read error may explain this. This chain connects TRBV28 to TRBJ1-5, with D uncertain. CDR3 length equals 12 residues. Germline values: CDR1 MDHEN, CDR2 SYDVKM. Written as DNA, the CDR3 is TGTGCCAGCACCGAGGGCAATCAGCCCCAGCAGTTT. Residues: CASTEGNQPQQF.

The sample holds many counts of this clonotype. The chain uses TRBV7-8 and TRBJ2-7, with 8 bases lining up with TRBD2. The ends lost 2 bases at V and 3 bases at J; junction bases unmatched: 9. Germline values: CDR1 SGHVS, CDR2 FQNEAQ. This CDR3 has 16 residues. Written as DNA, the CDR3 is TGTGCCAGCAGCTTAACCCACGGGGGGGAATTCTACGAGCAGTACTTC. Translated: CASSLTHGGEFYEQYF.

At least ten counts were recorded for this clonotype. J is TRBJ2-3 and V is TRBV20-1; D call uncertain. V was shortened by 5 bases and J by 6 bases, with 12 bases between the two germline ends. Germline values: CDR1 DFQATT, CDR2 SNEGSKA (reference sequence). The CDR3 sequence is 12 residues long. The CDR3 loop reads CSAHVGFDTQYF. The CDR3 DNA reads as TGCAGTGCTCACGTGGGATTTGATACGCAGTATTTT.

This clonotype appeared many times. This rearrangement joins TRBV7-2 to TRBJ2-7; a possible D gene is TRBD2 (7 bases). Trimming removed 5 bases from V and 7 bases from J, with 21 bases in between. The CDR3 runs 15 residues. The V gene's germline CDR1 is SGHTA and CDR2 FQGNSA. The CDR3 sequence is CASSQGGGRMGEQYF. The CDR3 DNA sequence: TGTGCCAGCAGCCAAGGCGGGGGCCGCATGGGGGAGCAGTACTTC.

With regard to this clonotype: It may be a read error: a sequence one base away is much more abundant. This chain uses TRBV7-3 with TRBJ2-7, with D maybe TRBD1 (6 bases). CDR1 is SGHTA and CDR2 is FQGTGA in the germline V gene. The CDR3 is 14 amino acids. V lost 5 bases and J 4 bases, leaving 15 bases between the germline ends. As DNA, the CDR3 is TGTGCCAGCAGCCCTACAGGGTTGCCTTACGAGCAGTACTTC. The encoded protein is CASSPTGLPYEQYF.